This TCR beta chain was identified in a study of cytomegalovirus exposure and HLA in healthy donors. Looking at the study overall: For the roughly 400 genotyped donors, roughly 81% fell within the Caucasian-associated ancestry cluster.

The germline gives CDR1 MGHRA, CDR2 YSYEKL. This CDR3 spans 18 amino acids. Primers: 60 Vbeta forward and 13 Jbeta reverse. Per the study methods: Later, an analysis found about 80 million unique TCR beta chains, and approximately 10 million of these were shared. This table comes from immunoSEQ multiplex PCR, and its TCRdb copy is limited to in-frame clones, with some not included. For V, J and clone size, that table is used; D and trimming come from the DNA. This table holds approximately 160,000 clones, 55% to 70% found once. Notes on this clone: At one end, the junction sequence differs from germline, possibly due to a read error.

The chain couples TRBV4-1 to TRBJ1-5; 8 bases agree with TRBD1. This TCR came from a woman aged 40 to 50 in good health and CMV-seropositive. The specimen was PBMCs. CDR3 sequence: CASSHQTMTGEGNQPQNF. The CDR3 nucleotides are TGCGCCAGCAGCCACCAGACCATGACAGGGGAGGGGAATCAGCCCCAGAATTTT.